One and the same sample provided the 17 T cell receptor beta chains below, sequenced in a study of response to subunit inactivated influenza vaccine. TCRdb fed the RT-PCR reads into MiXCR, producing one record per CDR3 protein. Here the sample spans 450,000 to 600,000 distinct CDR3 sequences, about 15% being singletons. This specimen consisted of CD4+ T cells sorted from PBMCs, obtained less than 25 months after vaccination. These receptors were collected from a man between 45 and 75 years old who received an inactivated influenza vaccine.

This clonotype was seen at least ten times. The chain links TRBV7-2 to TRBJ2-7; 9 bases fit TRBD2. The CDR3 is 15 amino acids. The germline CDR1 and CDR2 sequences are SGHTA and FQGNSA. Trimming at V came to 4 bases and at J to 3 bases, leaving 7 bases not matched to a gene. The CDR3 DNA follows: TGTGCCAGCAGCTCATCTAGCGGGACGGTCTACGAGCAGTACTTC. Translating gives CASSSSSGTVYEQYF.

V gene TRBV7-2 combines with J gene TRBJ2-7, with TRBD1 matching over 8 bases. V shed 5 bases, J shed 7 bases, and the junction held 13 bases outside the gene matches. The CDR3 totals 15 residues. The germline V gene has CDR1 SGHTA and CDR2 FQGNSA. The CDR3 DNA is TGTGCCAGCAGCCCCCCCGGGACAGGTTTTGGGGAGCAGTACTTC. It codes for CASSPPGTGFGEQYF.

In its sample, this clonotype was seen once. This rearrangement joins TRBV12-3 or TRBV12-4 to TRBJ2-2; TRBD2 agrees at 12 bases. The CDR3 loop spans 17 amino acids. Trimming took 11 bases from V and 6 from J; bases not matched to a gene: 16. CDR3 bases: TGTGCCTGCTCTTCGCTAGCGGGGGGGCGAAATGCCGGGGAGCTGTTTTTT. Encoded protein: CACSSLAGGRNAGELFF.

The chain joins TRBV28 to TRBJ2-7, with a tentative D call TRBD1 (6 bases). CDR3 length equals 16 residues. The V end was cut by 5 bases, the J end by 2 bases, with 19 bases between. CDR1 and CDR2 from the germline V gene are MDHEN and SYDVKM. In DNA form, the CDR3 reads TGTGCCAGCAGTCTTACGACAGGCCGACCGACCTACGAGCAGTACTTC. Amino acids: CASSLTTGRPTYEQYF.

This clonotype was seen more than once but under ten times. The chain couples TRBV5-1 to TRBJ2-1; 8 bases are shared with TRBD2. CDR3 length equals 16 residues. V lost 0 bases, J lost 2 bases, and 4 bases stayed unmatched. In germline, CDR1 is SGHRS, CDR2 YFSETQ. Here the CDR3 reads CASSLESSGTYNEQFF. Written as DNA, the CDR3 is TGCGCCAGCAGCTTGGAAAGTAGCGGGACCTACAATGAGCAGTTCTTC.

This chain links TRBV9 with TRBJ2-7; D ambiguous. This CDR3 contains 13 residues. V lost 0 bases to trimming and J lost 3 bases, with 7 bases between them. Germline values: CDR1 SGDLS, CDR2 YYNGEE. CDR3 region: CASSVGPNYEQYF. Written as DNA, the CDR3 is TGTGCCAGCAGCGTAGGTCCCAACTACGAGCAGTACTTC.

CDR3 sequence (DNA): TGTGCCAGCAGCCCAGACGCCGGGGATAATGAAAAACTGTTTTTT. This gives the protein CASSPDAGDNEKLFF. The chain couples TRBV7-9 to TRBJ1-4; D is unresolved. CDR3 length: 15 amino acids. V lost 5 bases to trimming and J lost 4 bases, with 14 bases between them. The V gene's germline CDR1 is SEHNR and CDR2 FQNEAQ (reference sequence).

This clonotype is a singleton in its sample. This sequence joins TRBV9 and TRBJ2-2, with 10 nucleotides matching TRBD2. The junction had 5 bases not matched to a gene; V was cut back by 0 bases and J by 6 bases. The length of the CDR3 is 16 residues. The germline CDR1 and CDR2 sequences are SGDLS and YYNGEE. CDR3 in DNA: TGTGCCAGCAGCGTAGTCAGCGGGAGGGCTTCCGGGGAGCTGTTTTTT. Protein product: CASSVVSGRASGELFF.

This rearrangement joins TRBV4-1 to TRBJ2-7; tentative D call: TRBD1 (7 bases). The CDR3 spans 16 residues. In germline, CDR1 is MGHRA, CDR2 YSYEKL. Deletions cut 1 base from V and 5 bases from J, with 18 bases between. This CDR3 reads CASSQVGRGVSDEQYF. CDR3 in DNA: TGCGCCAGCAGCCAAGTCGGCAGGGGGGTTTCGGACGAGCAGTACTTC.

The rearrangement uses TRBV11-2 and TRBJ2-3, with D perhaps TRBD2 (6 bases). Per germline, CDR1 SGHAT and CDR2 FQNNGV. The germline V and J ends were trimmed by 5 bases and 2 bases, with 17 bases remaining between them. This CDR3 is built from 16 residues. For the CDR3, the DNA is TGTGCCAGCAGCCTTGTGGCGGGGATAGACACAGATACGCAGTATTTT. It specifies CASSLVAGIDTDTQYF.

This clonotype was detected a few times. This sequence joins TRBV18 and TRBJ2-6; D is unclear. Per germline, CDR1 KGHSH and CDR2 LQKENI. CDR3 size: 15 residues. Trimming took off 2 bases at V and 0 bases at J, with 5 bases between the two ends. The CDR3 bases are TGTGCCAGCTCACCAACCTTCTCTGGGGCCAACGTCCTGACTTTC. Protein: CASSPTFSGANVLTF.

This clonotype has a handful of counts. J is TRBJ1-1 and V is TRBV10-3, with 12 bases identical to TRBD1. The CDR3 contains 17 residues. V lost 6 bases to trimming and J lost 6 bases; unmatched junction nucleotides: 14. Germline CDR1 and CDR2: ENHRY and SYGVKD. The CDR3 DNA reads TGTGCCATCAGCGAACACCGGGACAGGGGGCAAGGCGCTGAAGCTTTCTTT. It codes for CAISEHRDRGQGAEAFF.

This clonotype has a handful of counts. This sequence joins TRBV20-1 and TRBJ2-7, with 9 bases lining up with TRBD2. With V trimmed by 6 bases and J by 1 base, 7 bases remained unmatched. This CDR3 is built from 14 residues. The germline V gene has CDR1 DFQATT and CDR2 SNEGSKA (reference sequence). As DNA, the CDR3 is TGCAGTGCCGTTAGCGGGGGCCCTTCCTACGAGCAGTACTTC. Translated: CSAVSGGPSYEQYF.

This clonotype appeared a few times. The chain has TRBV7-2 and TRBJ2-2, with TRBD1 matching 9 bases. The CDR3 contains 16 residues. V was pared by 4 bases and J by 5 bases, with 8 bases of the junction left unmatched. Germline CDR1 reads SGHTA; CDR2 reads FQGNSA. The CDR3 protein is CASSSPGQGFTGELFF. In DNA, the CDR3 is TGTGCCAGCAGCTCTCCGGGACAGGGTTTTACCGGGGAGCTGTTTTTT.

The rearrangement uses TRBV3-1 and TRBJ1-6; D not resolved. Germline V gene lookup returns CDR1 LGHDT and CDR2 YNNKEL (reference sequence). The CDR3 is 13 residues long. V lost 4 bases and J 8 bases, leaving 9 bases between the germline ends. CDR3 loop: CASSLALYSPLHF. The DNA for the CDR3 is TGTGCCAGCAGCCTCGCCCTCTATTCACCCCTCCACTTT.

This clonotype has ten or more counts. This chain links TRBV15 with TRBJ2-1; a weak D match, TRBD1 (6 bases). Per the germline V gene, CDR1 is LNHNV and CDR2 is YYDKDF (reference sequence). The CDR3 length is 12 residues. Deletions cut 3 bases from V and 10 bases from J, with 10 bases between. This CDR3 is CATSSSGDEQFF. The CDR3 DNA is TGTGCCACCAGCAGTTCAGGGGACGAGCAGTTCTTC.

The sample holds a few counts of this clonotype. This rearrangement joins TRBV12-3 or TRBV12-4 to TRBJ2-3; 13 bases align to TRBD2. The CDR3 totals 17 residues. V shed 4 bases, J shed 9 bases, and the junction held 13 bases outside the gene matches. The CDR3 protein is CASSSTSGRGGSKTQYF. CDR3 coding DNA: TGTGCCAGCAGTTCTACTAGCGGGAGGGGGGGCAGCAAGACGCAGTATTTT.